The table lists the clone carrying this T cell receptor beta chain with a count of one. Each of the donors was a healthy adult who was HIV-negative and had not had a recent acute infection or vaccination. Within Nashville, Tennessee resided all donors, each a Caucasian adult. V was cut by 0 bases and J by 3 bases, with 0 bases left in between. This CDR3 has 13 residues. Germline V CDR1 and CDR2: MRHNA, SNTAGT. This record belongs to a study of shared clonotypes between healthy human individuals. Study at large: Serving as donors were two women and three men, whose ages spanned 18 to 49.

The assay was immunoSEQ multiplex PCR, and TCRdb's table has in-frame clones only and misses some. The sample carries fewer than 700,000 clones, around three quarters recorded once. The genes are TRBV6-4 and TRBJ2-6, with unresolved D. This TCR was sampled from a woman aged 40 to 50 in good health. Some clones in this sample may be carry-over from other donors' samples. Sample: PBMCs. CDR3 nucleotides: TGTGCCAGCAGTGACTCTGGGGCCAACGTCCTGACTTTC. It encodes CASSDSGANVLTF.